One and the same sample provided the 7 T cell receptor beta chains below, sequenced in a study of molecular identifiers for immune sequencing clone quantification. TCRdb fed the PCR reads into MiXCR, producing one record per CDR3 protein. The sample shows about 640,000 distinct CDR3 sequences, about 20% of them seen only once. Sequencing was done on a sample of naive CD8+ T cells from blood, with Jurkat cell RNA spiked in. Subset given: FACS-sorted CD8+CD4-CCR7+CD45RA+ naive T cells. The receptors shown here come from a human donor in good health. Some libraries in this study had Jurkat cell RNA spiked in.

Of note for this clonotype: This CDR3 fails to terminate in the conserved phenylalanine or tryptophan, so it likely reflects a read error. The chain uses TRBV9 and TRBJ1-1, with D possibly TRBD1 on 5 matching bases. Trimming cost V 3 bases and J 4 bases, with 10 bases left between them. This CDR3 comprises 13 residues. The germline V gene has CDR1 SGDLS and CDR2 YYNGEE. CDR3 nucleotide sequence: TGTGCCAGCAGCGCGGGGCTGGGCACTGAAGCTTTCCTT. As protein: CASSAGLGTEAFL.

A few counts support this clonotype. V usage is TRBV2 and J usage is TRBJ1-1; D call uncertain. Trimming removed 11 bases at V and 1 base at J, with 14 bases between. CDR1 SNHLY and CDR2 FYNNEI come from the germline V gene. The CDR3 runs 13 residues. The DNA for the CDR3 is TGTGCCGGGGTTGGGGTTGAGAACACTGAAGCTTTCTTT. This encodes CAGVGVENTEAFF.

The sample holds many counts of this clonotype. The chain couples TRBV19 to TRBJ1-5, with 7 bases identical to TRBD1. CDR1 is LNHDA, CDR2 SQIVND, per germline (reference sequence). V lost 6 bases, J lost 7 bases, and 9 bases stayed unmatched. CDR3 length: 14 amino acids. CDR3 nucleotides: TGTGCCAGTAGCCTGACAGGGAATAAACAGCCCCAGCATTTT. It codes for CASSLTGNKQPQHF.

This clonotype was counted at least ten times. V gene TRBV6-5 combines with J gene TRBJ2-7; TRBD1 matches at 9 bases. The CDR3 totals 14 residues. After removal of 6 bases from V and 5 bases from J, the junction contained 8 bases not matched to a gene. CDR1 is MNHEY, CDR2 SVGAGI, per germline. The CDR3 loop is CASRTGQGLHEQYF. Here the CDR3 DNA reads TGTGCCAGCAGAACGGGACAGGGTCTTCACGAGCAGTACTTC.

In this sample, this clonotype turned up many times. J is TRBJ1-1 and V is TRBV30; tentatively, D is TRBD1 (6 bases). V lost 1 base and J 5 bases, leaving 17 bases between the germline ends. CDR3 length: 15 residues. Germline CDR1 GTSNPN, CDR2 SVGIG (reference sequence). The CDR3 nucleotides read TGTGCCTGGAGTGAACAGACAGGCCCCTGGACTGAAGCTTTCTTT. It encodes CAWSEQTGPWTEAFF.

Regarding this clonotype: A much larger clone lies a single base off, so this may be a read error. J is TRBJ2-5 and V is TRBV19; TRBD1 or TRBD2 may be the D gene (5 bases each). The germline CDR1 and CDR2 sequences are LNHDA and SQIVND (reference sequence). The CDR3 loop spans 14 amino acids. The CDR3, as DNA: TGTGCCAGTAGTATGTGGGGGTGGCAAGAGACCCAGCACTTC. It is translated as CASSMWGWQETQHF.

The chain carries TRBV7-3 and TRBJ2-1, with 8 bases lining up with TRBD2. Germline-derived CDR1 and CDR2 are SGHTA and FQGTGA. V shed 5 bases, J shed 7 bases, and the junction held 13 bases outside the gene matches. The CDR3 loop spans 16 amino acids. The CDR3 coding sequence is TGTGCCAGCAGCATGACAGCGGGGGAGGGATTGAATGAGCAGTTCTTC. This translates into CASSMTAGEGLNEQFF.